The rows below give T cell receptor beta chains drawn from one sample of a study of blood T cell repertoires in COVID-19. Sequenced by immunoSEQ multiplex PCR; TCRdb stores in-frame clones only, minus some. The sample includes 200,000 to 250,000 clones, roughly 80% seen only once; the top ten take approximately 5%. Input material: peripheral blood. The receptor set was obtained from a woman in her sixties or seventies with COVID-19, enrolled during active disease. Both conserved end residues are part of each CDR3. Each record gives: D gene, V gene, J gene, clone size, CDR3 protein, CDR3 DNA. D genes are given only for firm matches. Expanded clones get a size class; other rows say once, few or many, or leave the size out.

NA	TRBV5-1	TRBJ1-3	NA	CASSLGQIGNTIYF	TGCGCCAGCAGCTTGGGACAGATCGGAAACACCATATATTTT
NA	TRBV6-5	TRBJ2-2	NA	CASSYGGNRATGELFF	TGTGCCAGCAGTTACGGCGGAAACAGGGCAACCGGGGAGCTGTTTTTT
NA	TRBV7-9	TRBJ1-3	NA	CASSQTVTGNTIYF	TGTGCCAGCAGCCAGACAGTTACTGGAAACACCATATATTTT
TRBD1	TRBV24-1	TRBJ2-5	NA	CATSDRTGGETQYF	TGTGCCACCAGTGATCGGACAGGGGGCGAGACCCAGTACTTC
NA	TRBV6-2/TRBV6-3	TRBJ1-1	NA	CASSYGGVMSEAFF	TGTGCCAGCAGTTATGGAGGGGTGATGTCTGAAGCTTTCTTT
NA	TRBV7-2	TRBJ2-7	NA	CASSFSGQSSYEQYF	TGTGCCAGCAGCTTTTCCGGACAGTCCTCCTACGAGCAGTACTTC
TRBD1	TRBV4-3	TRBJ1-1	few	CASSQLDRANTEAFF	TGCGCCAGCAGCCAATTGGACAGGGCGAACACTGAAGCTTTCTTT
NA	TRBV10-3	TRBJ2-1	NA	CAISEGGTYNEQFF	TGTGCCATCAGTGAGGGGGGGACCTACAATGAGCAGTTCTTC
NA	TRBV2	TRBJ1-5	NA	CASSEAGGRQPQHF	TGTGCCAGCAGTGAAGCGGGGGGGAGGCAGCCCCAGCATTTT
NA	TRBV29-1	TRBJ1-4	once	CSALSGMRFNEKLFF	TGCAGCGCGTTGTCCGGGATGAGGTTCAATGAAAAACTGTTTTTT
NA	TRBV14	TRBJ1-6	NA	CASSPRQGTWSSYNSPLHF	TGTGCCAGCAGTCCTCGCCAGGGGACGTGGAGCTCCTATAATTCACCCCTCCACTTT
TRBD1	TRBV4-3	TRBJ2-7	NA	CASSQTGTGTYEQYF	TGCGCCAGCAGCCAAACCGGGACAGGGACCTACGAGCAGTACTTC
NA	TRBV6-5	TRBJ2-7	NA	CASSYSPTYEQYF	TGTGCCAGCAGTTACTCTCCCACCTACGAGCAGTACTTC
TRBD1	TRBV14	TRBJ1-2	NA	CASSQRQGFPLNYGYTF	TGTGCCAGCAGCCAACGACAGGGTTTCCCCCTAAACTATGGCTACACCTTC
NA	TRBV19	TRBJ1-5	NA	CASSIWPGIQPQHF	TGTGCCAGTAGTATATGGCCCGGGATTCAGCCCCAGCATTTT
NA	TRBV27	TRBJ1-1	NA	CASSLWAQPNTEAFF	TGTGCCAGCAGTCTTTGGGCACAGCCGAACACTGAAGCTTTCTTT
NA	TRBV5-5	TRBJ1-5	NA	CASTLEGGRNQPQHF	TGTGCCAGCACCCTAGAGGGGGGGCGCAATCAGCCCCAGCATTTT
NA	TRBV7-9	TRBJ2-3	NA	CASRDQADTQYF	TGTGCCAGCAGAGACCAGGCAGATACGCAGTATTTT
TRBD1	TRBV11-2	TRBJ1-1	once	CASSRYRGGTEAFF	TGTGCCAGCAGCCGCTACAGGGGCGGCACTGAAGCTTTCTTT
TRBD2	TRBV5-4	TRBJ2-1	NA	CASSSVTSGLYNEQFF	TGTGCCAGCAGCTCCGTAACTAGCGGACTATACAATGAGCAGTTCTTC
NA	TRBV5-1	TRBJ2-1	NA	CASSTTIGPYNEQFF	TGCGCCAGCAGCACCACTATCGGCCCCTACAATGAGCAGTTCTTC
TRBD2	TRBV9	TRBJ2-1	NA	CASSPGTSGRGEQFF	TGTGCCAGCTCCCCCGGGACTAGCGGGAGGGGTGAGCAGTTCTTC
NA	TRBV27	TRBJ2-6	NA	CASSTFGASGANVLTF	TGTGCCAGCAGTACGTTTGGGGCCTCTGGGGCCAACGTCCTGACTTTC
NA	TRBV6-6	TRBJ2-3	NA	CASSSGPDTQYF	TGTGCCAGCAGCAGCGGGCCAGATACGCAGTATTTT
NA	TRBV11-2	TRBJ2-2	NA	CASRMDTNTGELFF	TGTGCCAGCAGAATGGACACGAACACCGGGGAGCTGTTTTTT
NA	TRBV20-1	TRBJ2-7	NA	CSALRVGEQYF	TGCAGTGCTCTCAGGGTAGGCGAGCAGTACTTC
TRBD2	TRBV5-1	TRBJ2-5	NA	CASSLGGASGIQETQYF	TGCGCCAGCAGCTTGGGAGGGGCTAGCGGGATCCAAGAGACCCAGTACTTC
NA	TRBV6-5	TRBJ1-2	NA	CASSPWGGADGYTF	TGTGCCAGCAGTCCCTGGGGGGGCGCTGATGGCTACACCTTC
TRBD2	TRBV19	TRBJ2-3	NA	CASKTSGTDTQYF	TGTGCCAGTAAAACTAGCGGGACAGATACGCAGTATTTT
NA	TRBV18	TRBJ2-2	NA	CASAQRVLISGELFF	TGTGCCAGCGCCCAACGGGTCCTCATTTCCGGGGAGCTGTTTTTT
NA	TRBV18	TRBJ1-1	NA	CASSPRMDRNMNTEAFF	TGTGCCAGCTCACCACGAATGGACAGAAACATGAACACTGAAGCTTTCTTT
NA	TRBV9	TRBJ1-4	NA	CASSAEEGDEKLFF	TGTGCCAGCAGCGCAGAGGAAGGGGATGAAAAACTGTTTTTT
NA	TRBV7-8	TRBJ2-3	few	CASSLSGRYADTQYF	TGTGCCAGCAGCTTATCCGGGAGATACGCAGATACGCAGTATTTT
TRBD1	TRBV12-3/TRBV12-4	TRBJ1-1	NA	CASSLRQGTEAFF	TGTGCCAGCAGTCTGCGACAGGGAACTGAAGCTTTCTTT
NA	TRBV21-1	TRBJ2-3	NA	CASSMGGGSTDTQYF	TGTGCCAGCAGCATGGGAGGTGGGAGCACAGATACGCAGTATTTT
TRBD2	TRBV18	TRBJ2-1	NA	CASSPPRVTSGNEQFF	TGTGCCAGCTCACCACCCCGGGTTACTAGCGGCAATGAGCAGTTCTTC
TRBD2	TRBV11-1	TRBJ2-3	few	CASSLIAGVADTQYF	TGTGCCAGCAGCTTAATAGCGGGAGTGGCAGATACGCAGTATTTT
TRBD1	TRBV5-1	TRBJ1-6	once	CASSSSDRGSPLHF	TGCGCCAGCAGCTCCTCGGACAGGGGTTCACCCCTCCACTTT
TRBD2	TRBV7-2	TRBJ2-1	NA	CASSSGTSGRREQFF	TGTGCCAGCAGCTCTGGGACTAGCGGGAGACGTGAGCAGTTCTTC
NA	TRBV18	TRBJ2-7	few	CASSSDSSYEQYF	TGTGCCAGCTCATCCGACAGCTCCTACGAGCAGTACTTC
TRBD1	TRBV11-2	TRBJ2-7	NA	CASSLDRDRSYEQYF	TGTGCCAGCAGCTTAGATCGGGACAGATCCTACGAGCAGTACTTC
NA	TRBV5-1	TRBJ2-3	NA	CASGVSSRADTQYF	TGCGCCAGCGGAGTGTCATCTCGAGCAGATACGCAGTATTTT
TRBD1	TRBV4-2	TRBJ1-2	NA	CASSQGGTGAYGYTF	TGTGCCAGCAGCCAAGGGGGAACAGGGGCCTATGGCTACACCTTC
NA	TRBV5-8	TRBJ2-1	NA	CASSSEGSLSSYNEQFF	TGTGCCAGCAGCTCTGAGGGTAGCCTAAGCTCCTACAATGAGCAGTTCTTC
TRBD1	TRBV6-2/TRBV6-3	TRBJ1-5	NA	CASSPRVGTGVNQPQHF	TGTGCCAGCAGCCCTCGGGTTGGGACAGGAGTAAATCAGCCCCAGCATTTT
NA	TRBV7-9	TRBJ2-7	NA	CASSLGHGSVDEQYF	TGTGCCAGCAGCTTAGGGCACGGGAGTGTCGACGAGCAGTACTTC
TRBD1	TRBV7-2	TRBJ1-5	NA	CASSTDRGQPQHF	TGTGCCAGCAGCACCGACAGGGGCCAGCCCCAGCATTTT
TRBD1	TRBV15	TRBJ1-2	NA	CATSRGQDDGYTF	TGTGCCACCAGCAGGGGACAGGATGATGGCTACACCTTC
NA	TRBV2	TRBJ1-5	NA	CASTKTGDSNQPQHF	TGTGCCAGCACCAAGACAGGAGATAGCAATCAGCCCCAGCATTTT
TRBD2	TRBV24-1	TRBJ2-1	NA	CATSRTSGSLYNEQFF	TGTGCCACCAGCCGGACTAGCGGGAGCCTCTACAATGAGCAGTTCTTC
TRBD2	TRBV7-6	TRBJ2-3	NA	CASSLGTSGRTNTDTQYF	TGTGCCAGCAGCTTAGGGACTAGCGGGAGGACCAACACAGATACGCAGTATTTT
TRBD2	TRBV15	TRBJ2-3	NA	CATSRDGGRAGDTQYF	TGTGCCACCAGCAGAGACGGCGGGAGGGCCGGAGATACGCAGTATTTT
NA	TRBV28	TRBJ1-1	NA	CASSLGGGLGNTEAFF	TGTGCCAGCAGTTTAGGCGGGGGGCTGGGGAACACTGAAGCTTTCTTT
NA	TRBV5-1	TRBJ1-2	NA	CASSFWDSYGYTF	TGCGCCAGCAGCTTTTGGGACTCCTATGGCTACACCTTC
NA	TRBV6-5	TRBJ2-4	NA	CASSPAGQRLIQYF	TGTGCCAGCAGCCCGGCAGGACAGCGCTTGATTCAGTACTTC
TRBD2	TRBV6-5	TRBJ2-1	NA	CAASGNYNEQFF	TGTGCCGCTAGCGGGAATTACAATGAGCAGTTCTTC
TRBD1	TRBV6-5	TRBJ2-1	NA	CASSVDRASFYEQFF	TGTGCCAGCAGCGTGGACAGGGCGTCTTTCTATGAGCAGTTCTTC
TRBD1	TRBV19	TRBJ1-6	NA	CASSKRQGGSPLHF	TGTGCCAGTAGTAAGAGACAGGGCGGTTCACCCCTTCACTTT
TRBD1	TRBV28	TRBJ1-2	NA	CAQRLTGGGHYGYTF	TGTGCCCAACGACTCACAGGGGGGGGGCACTATGGCTACACCTTC
TRBD2	TRBV7-2	TRBJ2-3	once	CASSLIETSGNRGTQYF	TGTGCCAGCAGCTTAATCGAGACTAGCGGGAACCGTGGTACGCAGTATTTT